This T cell receptor (beta chain) is drawn from a study of blood T cell repertoires in COVID-19. The germline gives CDR1 LNHDA, CDR2 SQIVND (reference sequence). The CDR3 contains 15 residues. V gave up 0 bases and J gave up 2 bases, with 8 bases separating them. TCRdb's table, derived via immunoSEQ multiplex PCR, lists solely in-frame clones and lacks some. The sample has tens of thousands of clones, 85% to 90% seen once. The receptor was derived from a young man with active or convalescent COVID-19. The chain combines TRBV19 with TRBJ2-1; D unresolved. The material sequenced was peripheral blood. The CDR3 DNA is TGTGCCAGTAGTATAGATATCTGGCCCTACAATGAGCAGTTCTTC. Translating gives CASSIDIWPYNEQFF.